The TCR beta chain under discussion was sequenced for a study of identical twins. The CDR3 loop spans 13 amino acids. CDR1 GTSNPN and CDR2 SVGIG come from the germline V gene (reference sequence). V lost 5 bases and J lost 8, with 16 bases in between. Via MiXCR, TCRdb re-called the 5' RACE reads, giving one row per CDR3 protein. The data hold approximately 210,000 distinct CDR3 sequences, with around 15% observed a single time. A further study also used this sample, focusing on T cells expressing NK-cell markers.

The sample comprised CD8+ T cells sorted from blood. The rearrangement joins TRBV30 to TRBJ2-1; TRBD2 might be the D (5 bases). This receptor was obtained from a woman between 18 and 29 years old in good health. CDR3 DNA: TGTGCCTGGGACCCTTCGGGGATTCATGAGCAGTTCTTC. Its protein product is CAWDPSGIHEQFF. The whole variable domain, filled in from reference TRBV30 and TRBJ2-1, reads SQTIHQWPATLVQPVGSPLSLECTVEGTSNPNLYWYRQAAGRGLQLLFYSVGIGQISSEVPQNLSASRPQDRQFILSSKKLLLSDSGFYLCAWDPSGIHEQFFGPGTRLTVL.